These 19 T cell receptor beta chains were all obtained from the same sample, sequenced in a study of T cells in Graves' hyperthyroidism and ophthalmopathy. Authors of the study amplified TCR beta CDR3 regions from RNA transcripts. Using the HTBI primer set, a first-round RT-PCR was run on the TCR CDR3. MiXCR was run by TCRdb on the multiplex PCR reads, yielding one entry per CDR3 protein. The sample contains 600,000 to 800,000 distinct CDR3 sequences, approximately 40% of which appear only once. Sequencing was done on a sample of blood. Receptors originate from a woman between 35 and 50 years old with Graves' hyperthyroidism.

Note on this clonotype: With a much larger clone just one base away, this may be a read error. V and J are TRBV7-4 and TRBJ2-7, with 7 bases lining up with TRBD1. V lost 5 bases, J lost 2 bases, and 6 bases stayed unmatched. Germline CDR1 reads SGHVT; CDR2 reads SQSDAQ. The CDR3 is made up of 14 amino acids. The CDR3 spells CASSHDRAPYEQYF. CDR3 DNA sequence: TGTGCCAGCAGCCACGACAGGGCCCCCTACGAGCAGTACTTC.

The rearrangement joins TRBV14 to TRBJ2-2; D might be TRBD1 or TRBD2, each matching 5 bases. CDR1 SGHDN and CDR2 FVKESK come from the germline V gene. Trimming removed 3 bases at V and 2 bases at J, with 22 bases between. The CDR3 totals 19 residues. The CDR3 nucleotides are TGTGCCAGCAGCCATGTTCCACTCCCTGGGACGGGTAACACCGGGGAGCTGTTTTTT. Translation gives CASSHVPLPGTGNTGELFF. Full variable domain (outside the CDR3, taken from reference TRBV14 and TRBJ2-2): EAGVTQFPSHSVIEKGQTVTLRCDPISGHDNLYWYRRVMGKEIKFLLHFVKESKQDESGMPNNRFLAERTGGTYSTLKVQPAELEDSGVYFCASSHVPLPGTGNTGELFFGEGSRLTVL.

V usage is TRBV29-1 and J usage is TRBJ1-2; D may be TRBD1 (5 bases). Germline V gives CDR1 SQVTM, CDR2 ANQGSEA. The CDR3 is 13 amino acids. Trimming cost V 1 base and J 4 bases, with 10 bases left between them. CDR3 DNA: TGCAGCGTTGAAGGGGGGGAGAGCTATGGCTACACCTTC. Translated: CSVEGGESYGYTF.

This chain uses TRBV20-1 with TRBJ1-2; D unclear. Germline V lookup: CDR1 DFQATT, CDR2 SNEGSKA (reference sequence). Trimming took 5 bases from V and 7 from J, leaving 14 bases between them. The CDR3 is made up of 12 amino acids. The CDR3 DNA reads as TGCAGTGCTTTGGGATCAGGAGCTGGCTACACCTTC. Protein: CSALGSGAGYTF.

With respect to this clonotype: One end of the junction fails to match germline, which may point to a read error. This chain links TRBV12-3 or TRBV12-4 with TRBJ1-5; no definite D call. The CDR3 spans 11 residues. The CDR3 DNA reads as TGTGCCAGCAGTTTGAATCCGCCCCAGCATTTT. Its translation: CASSLNPPQHF.

The genes are TRBV20-1 and TRBJ1-2, with 7 bases fitting TRBD1. The V and J ends lost 5 bases and 6 bases, in that order; junction bases with no gene match: 6. From germline, CDR1 is DFQATT and CDR2 SNEGSKA (reference sequence). This CDR3 spans 12 amino acids. The CDR3 DNA reads as TGCAGTGCTCGGCAGGGGGGGAATGGCTACACCTTC. It yields the protein CSARQGGNGYTF.

V is TRBV3-1 and J is TRBJ1-3; D is unclear. There are 15 residues in the CDR3. Per the germline V gene, CDR1 is LGHDT and CDR2 is YNNKEL (reference sequence). Trimming took 0 bases from V and 0 from J, leaving 6 bases between them. CDR3 DNA sequence: TGTGCCAGCAGCCAAGAGGAGCACTCTGGAAACACCATATATTTT. Amino acid sequence: CASSQEEHSGNTIYF. Based on the CDR3 plus reference TRBV3-1 and TRBJ1-3, the full variable domain is DTAVSQTPKYLVTQMGNDKSIKCEQNLGHDTMYWYKQDSKKFLKIMFSYNNKELIINETVPNRFSPKSPDKAHLNLHINSLELGDSAVYFCASSQEEHSGNTIYFGEGSWLTVV.

V and J are TRBV12-3 or TRBV12-4 and TRBJ1-5; tentative D call: TRBD1 (5 bases). Deletions cut 5 bases from V and 4 bases from J, with 15 bases between. The CDR3 totals 15 residues. This chain's CDR3 is CASSHAGGVNQPQHF. DNA of the CDR3: TGTGCCAGCAGTCATGCCGGGGGGGTTAATCAGCCCCAGCATTTT.

With respect to this clonotype: No conserved phenylalanine or tryptophan ends this CDR3, so it is likely a read error. This chain uses TRBV7-2 with TRBJ2-7; D may match TRBD1 or TRBD2 (5 bases each). This CDR3 region has 13 residues. V dropped 5 bases and J dropped 3 bases, with 11 bases sitting between them. Per the germline V gene, CDR1 is SGHTA and CDR2 is FQGNSA. The CDR3 here is CASSLGGHYEQYL. The DNA for the CDR3 is TGTGCCAGCAGCCTCGGAGGACACTACGAGCAGTACCTC.

This CDR3 is CSVGVRLAGPTDTQYF. CDR3 nucleotides: TGCAGCGTTGGCGTTCGGCTAGCGGGACCCACAGATACGCAGTATTTT. V and J are TRBV29-1 and TRBJ2-3, with TRBD2 matching over 9 bases. CDR3 size: 16 residues. V lost 4 bases and J lost 2; bases outside the gene matches: 10. Germline assignment: CDR1 SQVTM and CDR2 ANQGSEA.

This clonotype appeared many times. The chain couples TRBV7-9 to TRBJ2-5, with D possibly TRBD2 on 6 matching bases. V lost 5 bases, J lost 5 bases, and 15 bases lay in between. The CDR3 loop spans 14 amino acids. Germline V CDR1 and CDR2: SEHNR, FQNEAQ (reference sequence). The CDR3 sequence is CASSLTWGEETQYF. As DNA, the CDR3 is TGTGCCAGCAGCCTCACCTGGGGGGAGGAGACCCAGTACTTC.

The chain is built from TRBV7-2 and TRBJ1-1, with D maybe TRBD1 (5 bases). The CDR3 spans 16 residues. From germline, CDR1 is SGHTA and CDR2 FQGNSA. The ends were cut back, 1 base at V and 7 bases at J, with 19 bases in the middle. The CDR3 nucleotides read TGTGCCAGCAGCTTAGAGTACGGGGAAGGGGCCCTTGAAGCTTTCTTT. It yields the protein CASSLEYGEGALEAFF.

This clonotype was detected ten times or more. V gene TRBV7-2 combines with J gene TRBJ1-2; 8 bases are a match to TRBD1. The V gene end was trimmed by 5 bases and the J gene end by 6 bases; junction bases not matched to a gene: 5. Germline-derived CDR1 and CDR2 are SGHTA and FQGNSA. This CDR3 spans 13 amino acids. CDR3 sequence: CASSPPGGNGYTF. As DNA, the CDR3 is TGTGCCAGCAGCCCACCAGGGGGCAATGGCTACACCTTC.

In this sample, this clonotype turned up many times. The chain employs TRBV7-9 and TRBJ2-2, with D possibly called TRBD1 or TRBD2 (5 bases each). Trimming pared 0 bases from V and 0 bases from J, leaving 8 bases between. This CDR3 comprises 16 residues. CDR1 is SEHNR, CDR2 FQNEAQ, per germline (reference sequence). The CDR3 sequence: CASSLAGRTNTGELFF. The CDR3, as DNA: TGTGCCAGCAGCTTAGCGGGACGGACGAACACCGGGGAGCTGTTTTTT.

The V gene is TRBV20-1, the J gene TRBJ1-4; 7 bases align to TRBD1. Unmatched junction bases numbered 6, after V lost 1 base and J lost 7 bases. Germline lookup yields CDR1 DFQATT and CDR2 SNEGSKA (reference sequence). The CDR3 runs 14 residues. CDR3: CSARGQGGTEKLFF. CDR3 nucleotides: TGCAGTGCTAGAGGGCAGGGGGGCACTGAAAAACTGTTTTTT.

This clonotype was picked up many times. The gene calls are TRBV5-8 and TRBJ1-1; D perhaps matches TRBD1 (5 bases). Germline lookup yields CDR1 SGHTS and CDR2 YDEGEE. V shed 3 bases and J shed 3 bases, with 9 bases lying between them. CDR3 length equals 13 residues. The CDR3 sequence is CASSYRDDTEAFF. CDR3 in DNA: TGTGCCAGCAGCTACCGGGACGACACTGAAGCTTTCTTT. Full variable domain (remainder filled in from reference TRBV5-8 and TRBJ1-1): EAGVTQSPTHLIKTRGQQATLRCSPISGHTSVYWYQQALGLGLQFLLWYDEGEERNRGNFPPRFSGRQFPNYSSELNVNALELEDSALYLCASSYRDDTEAFFGQGTRLTVV.

The chain uses TRBV4-2 and TRBJ2-5, with 10 bases aligning to TRBD1. After removal of 4 bases from V and 4 bases from J, the junction contained 6 bases not matched to a gene. The germline CDR1 and CDR2 sequences are LGHNA and YNFKEQ. The CDR3 consists of 15 residues. The CDR3 protein is CASSPRDRGSETQYF. The CDR3 DNA follows: TGTGCCAGCAGCCCTCGGGACAGGGGCTCAGAGACCCAGTACTTC.

The chain joins TRBV12-3 or TRBV12-4 to TRBJ2-7; 8 nucleotides match TRBD1. V lost 1 base and J lost 3; bases outside the gene matches: 8. CDR3 length: 16 amino acids. The CDR3 sequence is CASSLEWDRPHYEQYF. DNA for the CDR3: TGTGCCAGCAGTTTAGAATGGGACAGGCCTCACTACGAGCAGTACTTC.

This clonotype came up many times. The chain combines TRBV15 with TRBJ1-2; possible D gene TRBD1, 5 bases. The V gene lost 0 bases and the J gene lost 4 bases, with 12 bases spanning the gap. The germline V gene encodes CDR1 LNHNV and CDR2 YYDKDF (reference sequence). CDR3 size: 15 residues. The CDR3 spells CATSRERGVAYGYTF. The DNA for the CDR3 is TGTGCCACCAGCAGAGAAAGGGGAGTGGCCTATGGCTACACCTTC.